The clone carrying this TCR beta chain has only a few counts. What it binds is not known. The germline gives CDR1 MNHEY, CDR2 SVGEGT. This CDR3 contains 18 residues. V gave up 4 bases and J gave up 2 bases, with 22 bases separating them. Using a J-beta primer mix together with a sample-barcoded 5' primer, a second PCR was run for roughly 6 to 11 cycles. Each CDR3 protein gets one entry after TCRdb re-called the 5' RACE reads with MiXCR. The sample includes roughly 1.9 million distinct CDR3 sequences, about two fifths of them seen just once. The sample originates from a study of blood T cells in healthy people across ages. Study-wide findings and caveats: Any conclusive comparison of naive versus antigen-experienced cells was prevented by using unsorted PBMCs. TCR beta diversity, measured per million T cells, fell in a roughly linear way with age.

The individuals who served as donors were healthy Caucasians living in Russia, aged roughly 6 to 90. The sequenced sample consisted of blood. This TCR came from a human donor in good health. The gene calls are TRBV6-2 or TRBV6-3 and TRBJ2-3; no definite D call. CDR3 residues: CASSSRQAFPQITDTQYF. The CDR3 DNA sequence: TGTGCCAGCAGTTCCCGTCAGGCTTTCCCTCAGATCACAGATACGCAGTATTTT.